One and the same sample provided the 23 T cell receptor beta chains below, sequenced in a study of blood T cell repertoires in COVID-19. Here immunoSEQ multiplex PCR was the method, and the copy in TCRdb shows in-frame clones only, minus some. The table records around 300,000 clones, about nine tenths of them present only once. Sequences were obtained from peripheral blood. The source of these receptors is a woman in her forties with acute or convalescent COVID-19.

This chain joins TRBV30 and TRBJ2-2; the D gene is possibly TRBD1 (8 bases). The CDR3 covers 14 residues. V lost 4 bases and J lost 8, with 17 bases in between. Germline CDR1 reads GTSNPN; CDR2 reads SVGIG (reference sequence). The CDR3 is CAWNKQGGTGELFF. CDR3 coding DNA: TGTGCCTGGAACAAACAGGGGGGGACGGGGGAGCTGTTTTTT. Complete variable domain (other parts from reference TRBV30 and TRBJ2-2): SQTIHQWPATLVQPVGSPLSLECTVEGTSNPNLYWYRQAAGRGLQLLFYSVGIGQISSEVPQNLSASRPQDRQFILSSKKLLLSDSGFYLCAWNKQGGTGELFFGEGSRLTVL.

This clone was counted a single time. The chain carries TRBV15 and TRBJ2-5; a weak D match, TRBD2 (7 bases). This CDR3 region has 15 residues. CDR1 and CDR2 (germline): LNHNV, YYDKDF (reference sequence). The V gene lost 3 bases and the J gene lost 9 bases, with 20 bases spanning the gap. The CDR3 reads CATSSRGGTGAAQYF. The CDR3 region has the DNA TGTGCCACCAGCAGCAGGGGAGGGACTGGAGCGGCCCAGTACTTC.

This chain links TRBV28 with TRBJ1-5, with D perhaps matching TRBD1 (5 bases). From germline, CDR1 is MDHEN and CDR2 SYDVKM. V lost 10 bases and J lost 4, with 14 bases in between. The CDR3 extends over 13 amino acids. The CDR3: CATTLGPNQPQHF. The CDR3 bases are TGTGCCACAACCTTGGGGCCAAATCAGCCCCAGCATTTT.

This clone appeared once. J is TRBJ2-7 and V is TRBV6-5; TRBD1 matches at 7 bases. The CDR3 is 15 amino acids. Trimming took 6 bases from V and 3 from J; bases not matched to a gene: 11. Germline V CDR1 and CDR2: MNHEY, SVGAGI. CDR3 in DNA: TGTGCCAGCAGATTGAGACGACAGGGTGGCTACGAGCAGTACGTC. This gives the protein CASRLRRQGGYEQYV.

V and J are TRBV5-1 and TRBJ2-5; 10 bases are shared with TRBD1. CDR1 SGHRS and CDR2 YFSETQ come from the germline V gene. The length of the CDR3 is 16 residues. Trimming cost V 4 bases and J 1 base; bases outside gene matches: 7. CDR3 DNA sequence: TGCGCCAGCAGCCTATGGACAGGGGGGAGCCAAGAGACCCAGTACTTC. It encodes CASSLWTGGSQETQYF.

CDR3 coding DNA: TGTGCCAGCAGTTTAAGTACGCGGTACTACGAGCAGTACGTC. Its protein product is CASSLSTRYYEQYV. This chain joins TRBV27 and TRBJ2-7; D gene uncertain. Germline lookup yields CDR1 MNHEY and CDR2 SMNVEV (reference sequence). V was shortened by 2 bases and J by 3 bases, with 11 bases between the two germline ends. This CDR3 is built from 14 residues.

As DNA, the CDR3 is TGTGCCAGCAGTGAATCCCCTCCTGCGGGGTACACAGATACGCAGTATTTT. Translation: CASSESPPAGYTDTQYF. The genes are TRBV2 and TRBJ2-3, with a weak D call TRBD2 (6 bases). CDR1 and CDR2 (germline): SNHLY, FYNNEI. The CDR3 loop spans 17 amino acids. Deletions cut 2 bases from V and 2 bases from J, with 17 bases between.

This clone was detected a few times. J is TRBJ1-3 and V is TRBV4-2; no definite D call. Between the trimmed V and J ends, which lost 2 bases and 0 bases, there was a span of 14 bases. CDR3 size: 17 residues. Germline V gene sequence: CDR1 LGHNA, CDR2 YNFKEQ. In DNA, the CDR3 is TGTGCCAGCAGCCAATTCGTGGCACAGAACTCTGGAAACACCATATATTTT. This translates into CASSQFVAQNSGNTIYF.

The chain employs TRBV7-9 and TRBJ2-1, with 9 positions matching TRBD1. CDR1 and CDR2 (germline): SEHNR, FQNEAQ (reference sequence). Trimming removed 0 bases from V and 7 bases from J; junction bases left unmatched: 4. The CDR3 runs 15 residues. CDR3 DNA: TGTGCCAGCAGCTTAGCGGGACAGGGAAGGAATGAGCAGTTCTTC. Its translation is CASSLAGQGRNEQFF.

The chain links TRBV7-2 to TRBJ1-4; 7 bases map to TRBD1. The V and J ends lost 4 bases and 8 bases, in that order; junction bases with no gene match: 7. Per the germline V gene, CDR1 is SGHTA and CDR2 is FQGNSA. The CDR3 is made up of 14 amino acids. CDR3 bases: TGTGCCAGCAGCTCCCGGACAGGAACCGAAAAACTGTTTTTT. It yields the protein CASSSRTGTEKLFF.

The chain recombines TRBV10-1 with TRBJ2-7; TRBD1 aligns across 7 bases. The J segment lost 6 bases and the V segment lost 5 bases, leaving 10 bases of the junction unmatched. CDR1 and CDR2 (germline): WNHNN, SYGVQD (reference sequence). The CDR3 runs to 14 residues. The CDR3 here is CASSCIQGVCEQYV. The CDR3 coding sequence is TGCGCCAGCAGTTGCATTCAGGGGGTGTGCGAGCAGTACGTC.

This chain joins TRBV2 and TRBJ2-5; the D gene is possibly TRBD2 (6 bases). The CDR3 is 16 amino acids. Between the trimmed V and J ends, which lost 7 bases and 2 bases, there was a span of 20 bases. Germline-derived CDR1 and CDR2 are SNHLY and FYNNEI. The CDR3 is CASNGARGTGQETQYF. CDR3 nucleotide sequence: TGTGCCAGCAATGGGGCGCGGGGAACGGGGCAAGAGACCCAGTACTTC. The whole variable domain, filled in from reference TRBV2 and TRBJ2-5, reads EPEVTQTPSHQVTQMGQEVILRCVPISNHLYFYWYRQILGQKVEFLVSFYNNEISEKSEIFDDQFSVERPDGSNFTLKIRSTKLEDSAMYFCASNGARGTGQETQYFGPGTRLLVL.

This clone was observed once. The rearrangement links TRBV6-5 to TRBJ2-2; the match to TRBD1 covers 8 bases. This CDR3 comprises 13 residues. Germline V lookup: CDR1 MNHEY, CDR2 SVGAGI. V lost 6 bases to trimming and J lost 7 bases; unmatched junction nucleotides: 4. The CDR3 nucleotides read TGTGCCAGCAGGACAGGGGTGGGCGGGGAGCTGTTTTTT. The encoded protein is CASRTGVGGELFF.

This clone was picked up one time. CDR3 loop: CASSLPGTGGYTF. The CDR3 DNA reads as TGTGCCAGCAGCTTGCCGGGGACAGGAGGCTACACCTTC. The V call is TRBV7-2, the J call TRBJ1-2, with 8 bases identical to TRBD1. The V and J ends lost 3 bases and 8 bases, in that order; junction bases with no gene match: 5. The CDR3 spans 13 residues. Per the germline V gene, CDR1 is SGHTA and CDR2 is FQGNSA.

This clone was recorded at least ten times. The chain employs TRBV10-3 and TRBJ1-2, with TRBD1 identical over 7 bases. Germline V gene sequence: CDR1 ENHRY, CDR2 SYGVKD. J lost 7 bases, V lost 4 bases, and 12 bases had no gene match. The CDR3 contains 15 residues. The DNA of the CDR3 is TGTGCCATCAGTGGGACCTGGTGGGACAGTGGTGGCTACACCTTC. This gives the protein CAISGTWWDSGGYTF.

The gene calls are TRBV6-6 and TRBJ2-5; 8 bases map to TRBD2. Germline trimming cut 5 bases from V and 2 bases from J; bases unmatched to any gene: 7. The germline gives CDR1 MNHNY, CDR2 SVGAGI (reference sequence). This CDR3 contains 15 residues. The CDR3 region has the DNA TGTGCCAGCAGTCTGCTCCGGGGGGGTCAAGAGACCCAGTACTTC. It encodes CASSLLRGGQETQYF.

The J gene is TRBJ1-5, the V gene TRBV6-5, with D perhaps matching TRBD1 (6 bases). V lost 6 bases and J 6 bases, leaving 12 bases between the germline ends. The CDR3 length is 13 residues. Germline values: CDR1 MNHEY, CDR2 SVGAGI. The CDR3 sequence: CASRQGDGQPQHF. The CDR3 nucleotides read TGTGCCAGCAGACAGGGTGACGGTCAGCCCCAGCATTTT.

The rearrangement joins TRBV20-1 to TRBJ1-3; D possibly corresponds to TRBD1 (6 bases). The CDR3 is made up of 16 amino acids. Germline V lookup: CDR1 DFQATT, CDR2 SNEGSKA (reference sequence). Trimming pared 3 bases from V and 7 bases from J, leaving 22 bases between. The CDR3 sequence: CSASTTQNPRGNTIYF. CDR3 bases: TGCAGTGCTAGTACCACCCAGAATCCGAGGGGGAACACCATATATTTT.

This chain joins TRBV6-5 and TRBJ2-7; TRBD1 agrees at 8 bases. V gave up 4 bases and J gave up 6 bases; unmatched junction bases: 8. There are 14 residues in the CDR3. The V gene's germline CDR1 is MNHEY and CDR2 SVGAGI. The CDR3 sequence is CASSSNRGSAEQYV. As DNA, the CDR3 is TGTGCCAGCAGTTCCAACAGGGGGAGCGCCGAGCAGTACGTC.

The chain combines TRBV5-1 with TRBJ1-1; 12 positions match TRBD1. The ends lost 7 bases at V and 4 bases at J; junction bases unmatched: 5. Germline V gene sequence: CDR1 SGHRS, CDR2 YFSETQ. The CDR3 runs to 14 residues. CDR3 protein: CASGGQGAATEAFF. CDR3 coding DNA: TGCGCCAGCGGGGGACAGGGGGCTGCCACTGAAGCTTTCTTT.

The chain uses TRBV6-5 and TRBJ2-7; 9 bases map to TRBD1. Trimming at V came to 4 bases and at J to 2 bases, leaving 3 bases not matched to a gene. Germline V lookup: CDR1 MNHEY, CDR2 SVGAGI. The CDR3 has 14 residues. Here the CDR3 reads CASSWTGDPYEQYV. Here the CDR3 DNA reads TGTGCCAGCAGTTGGACAGGGGACCCCTACGAGCAGTACGTC.

This chain uses TRBV2 with TRBJ1-6; 8 bases map to TRBD1. The CDR3 covers 15 residues. V trimming: 7 bases; J trimming: 7 bases; junction bases outside the gene matches: 9. The germline CDR1 and CDR2 sequences are SNHLY and FYNNEI. CDR3 sequence (DNA): TGTGCCAGCAACAGGGGGAGGACAGAGAATTCACCCCTCCACTTT. Translating it yields CASNRGRTENSPLHF.

The V call is TRBV9, the J call TRBJ2-2; D gene ambiguous. Trimming removed 4 bases from V and 9 bases from J, with 13 bases in between. The CDR3 spans 13 residues. Looked up from germline, CDR1 is SGDLS and CDR2 is YYNGEE. The CDR3 spells CASSPHGPRELFF. The CDR3 coding sequence is TGTGCCAGCAGCCCACATGGGCCTCGGGAGCTGTTTTTT.